These T cell receptor beta chains were read from a single sample in a study of blood T cells in healthy people across ages. TCRdb passed the 5' RACE reads through MiXCR, listing each CDR3 protein once. Of under 750,000 distinct CDR3 sequences in the sample, around 50% are singletons; the top ten hold approximately 25%. What was sequenced was blood. The receptors stem from a man of 80 years or more in good health. The CDR3 runs from the conserved cysteine through the conserved F or W. A D gene is named only where the DNA matches it firmly. For some rows the clone size is stated as once, few or many, or as a class when expanded; others skip it.

>TRBJ2-3|TRBV7-2|once|.
CASGLSSTDTQYF
TGTGCCAGCGGACTATCGAGCACAGATACGCAGTATTTT
>TRBJ2-7|TRBV7-2|.|.
CASSLGWAYEQYF
TGTGCCAGCAGCTTAGGATGGGCCTACGAGCAGTACTTC
>TRBJ2-7|TRBV5-1|.|TRBD1
CASSFTRDSIYEQYF
TGCGCCAGCAGCTTCACCCGGGACAGCATCTACGAGCAGTACTTC
>TRBJ2-5|TRBV6-6|many|.
CASSYSGSAYQETQYF
TGTGCCAGCAGTTACTCGGGAAGTGCGTACCAAGAGACCCAGTACTTC
>TRBJ2-7|TRBV7-9|.|TRBD2
CASSVAGGSEQYF
TGTGCCAGCAGCGTAGCGGGAGGTAGCGAGCAGTACTTC
>TRBJ2-1|TRBV6-1|once|.
CASSEGTLWGETQFF
TGTGCCAGCAGTGAAGGTACCCTTTGGGGCGAGACCCAGTTCTTC
>TRBJ2-7|TRBV15|.|.
CASSRDQNGVEQYF
TGTGCCTCCAGCAGAGATCAGAATGGAGTCGAGCAGTACTTC
>TRBJ2-1|TRBV7-2|few|.
CASSQDRAYNEQFF
TGTGCCAGCAGCCAAGACCGCGCCTACAATGAGCAGTTCTTC
>TRBJ2-7|TRBV20-1|few|TRBD2
CSAMATGTTSGEQYF
TGCAGTGCTATGGCCACCGGGACTACATCGGGTGAGCAGTACTTC
>TRBJ1-1|TRBV20-1|many|.
CSISGNTPAEAFF
TGCAGTATTTCGGGGAACACTCCGGCTGAAGCTTTCTTT
>TRBJ2-1|TRBV15|few|TRBD2
CATSRDLAGGPNEQFF
TGTGCCACCAGCAGAGATCTAGCGGGGGGGCCAAATGAGCAGTTCTTC
>TRBJ2-7|TRBV7-2|many|TRBD2
CASSLRTSGLSFYEQYF
TGTGCCAGCAGCTTACGGACTAGCGGGCTTAGTTTCTACGAGCAGTACTTC
>TRBJ2-3|TRBV6-6|.|TRBD2
CASIGLAGTRATDTQYF
TGTGCCAGCATCGGACTAGCGGGAACCCGGGCGACAGATACGCAGTATTTT
>TRBJ2-7|TRBV28|few|TRBD2
CASSRLAPPYEQYF
TGTGCCAGCAGTCGACTAGCGCCTCCGTACGAGCAGTACTTC